This T cell receptor (beta chain) came from a study of tumor and adjacent non-tumor tissue in lung cancer. Study overall: Each sample yielded 3.5 million to 4.5 million productive TCRbeta reads on average. Study findings and constraints: Significantly higher TCR diversity was found in tumor than normal lung.

Three rounds of nested PCR, following a modified ARM-PCR protocol, produced the TCRbeta library. MiXCR, applied by TCRdb to the multiplex PCR reads, yields one record per CDR3 protein. This table has over 100,000 distinct CDR3 sequences, about 75% appearing once. This sample's RNA came from whole unsorted tissue. The CDR3 contains 12 residues. The V gene end was trimmed by 8 bases and the J gene end by 8 bases; junction bases not matched to a gene: 8. Germline V gene lookup returns CDR1 SQVTM and CDR2 ANQGSEA. Details on this clonotype: Its antigen is currently unknown. A much larger clone lies one base from this, so it may be a read error.

The gene calls are TRBV29-1 and TRBJ2-4; 8 bases match TRBD1. The sequencing sample was made of lung tumor tissue. This clonotype originated in a woman aged 60-75 years with non-small cell lung cancer. In nucleotides, the CDR3 is TGCAGCATTGGACAGGGTGGAGACATTCAGTACTTC. This translates into CSIGQGGDIQYF.